The clone carrying this T cell receptor beta chain showed up just a few times. Antigen specificity is unknown. Only in-frame clones appear in the TCRdb table, and some are missing; sequencing was by immunoSEQ multiplex PCR. The sample consists of 55,000 to 80,000 clones, roughly 87% of them appearing once. This CDR3 contains 13 residues. The germline V gene has CDR1 SNHLY and CDR2 FYNNEI. Trimming took off 7 bases at V and 0 bases at J, with 9 bases between the two ends. The data are from a study of OX40 agonist ivuxolimab in advanced cancers. At the level of the study: The diagnoses of dose-escalation patients were hepatocellular carcinoma, melanoma, renal cell or head and neck cancer. Study-wide results and limits: Low levels of normalized T-cell clonal expansion also appeared in some nonresponders.

The chain links TRBV2 to TRBJ1-1; D gene unclear. Here the sequenced sample was CD4+ or CD8+ T cells sorted from blood, taken in a trial of the OX40 agonist ivuxolimab. This clonotype was obtained from an adult with an advanced solid tumor such as melanoma, head and neck, liver or kidney cancer. Here the CDR3 reads CASIMGLNTEAFF. In DNA, the CDR3 is TGTGCCAGCATAATGGGTCTGAACACTGAAGCTTTCTTT.